The sequence of this T cell receptor beta chain was determined in a study of OX40 agonist ivuxolimab in advanced cancers. Background on the study: Participants averaged approximately 65 years of age (range about 23 to 80) and were over 75% male. Allowance was made for prior anti-PD-1, anti-PD-L1 or anti-CTLA-4 therapy, and around 44% had some.

Remarks on this clone: Its specificity is not known.

Findings and limits, study-wide: Not determined was the antigen specificity of the expanded peripheral T cells. CD4+ and CD8+ T cells in blood underwent clonal expansion by week 6 at 0.1 to 3.0 mg/kg.

Libraries were prepared by immunoSEQ multiplex PCR; TCRdb keeps only in-frame clonotypes and omits some of them. This sample has about 61,000 clones, with about 88% found just once. The CDR3 is 18 residues long. Trimming took 8 bases from V and 9 from J; bases not matched to a gene: 19. Per the germline V gene, CDR1 is SGHTA and CDR2 is FQGNSA. The sequences come from CD4+ or CD8+ T cells sorted from blood, collected in a trial of the OX40 agonist ivuxolimab. The TCR originated in an adult with an advanced solid tumor such as melanoma, head and neck, liver or kidney cancer. V and J are TRBV7-2 and TRBJ2-5, with TRBD2 matching 15 bases. The CDR3 is CASADGWGTSGGPGAQYF. The CDR3, as DNA: TGTGCCAGCGCCGACGGATGGGGGACTAGCGGGGGGCCGGGGGCCCAGTACTTC.